This T cell receptor (beta chain) is from a study of CD8 T cells in ankylosing spondylitis. Study conclusions and caveats: Before this, some motif variants had been reported in reactive arthritis synovial fluid and blood. Disease-linked clones were reportedly significantly enriched in matched ankylosing spondylitis synovial fluid. Within ankylosing spondylitis blood, a TCR beta motif made up of eight or nine highly homologous variants appeared to be characteristic.

This clonotype was counted ten times or more. The antigen is unknown. The germline V gene has CDR1 SGHVS and CDR2 FNYEAQ. V lost 5 bases and J 5 bases, leaving 15 bases between the germline ends. This CDR3 has 14 residues. Making use of molecular barcodes, quantitative 5'-RACE generated TCR beta libraries. One entry per CDR3 protein, called by TCRdb with MiXCR from the 5' RACE reads. The profile covers some 220,000 distinct CDR3 sequences, with roughly 8.2% appearing a single time and approximately 4.8% taken by the ten largest. The sequence derives from a female donor with ankylosing spondylitis or in good health (not recorded which). This chain joins TRBV7-6 and TRBJ1-2; maybe TRBD1 (5 bases). The sequencing input was blood, either unsorted or a sorted T cell fraction (not recorded which). In DNA form, the CDR3 reads TGTGCCAGCAGCCCCCGCGAGGGGCGTTATGGCTACACCTTC. It codes for CASSPREGRYGYTF.